The clone carrying this T cell receptor beta chain has just one count. This CDR3 has 14 residues. V was pared by 0 bases and J by 7 bases, with 5 bases of the junction left unmatched. In germline, CDR1 is SGHNT, CDR2 YYREEE (reference sequence). This table comes from immunoSEQ multiplex PCR, and its TCRdb copy is limited to in-frame clones, with some not included. The profile shows roughly 140,000 clones, 65% to 80% of them singletons. The sample belongs to a study of blood T cell repertoires in COVID-19. Input material: peripheral blood. This clonotype originated in a man in his 60s with acute or convalescent COVID-19. The chain is built from TRBV5-4 and TRBJ2-3; 7 bases align to TRBD2. The DNA for the CDR3 is TGTGCCAGCAGCTTGGGGCGGGAGTCAAATACGCAGTATTTT. The encoded protein is CASSLGRESNTQYF.